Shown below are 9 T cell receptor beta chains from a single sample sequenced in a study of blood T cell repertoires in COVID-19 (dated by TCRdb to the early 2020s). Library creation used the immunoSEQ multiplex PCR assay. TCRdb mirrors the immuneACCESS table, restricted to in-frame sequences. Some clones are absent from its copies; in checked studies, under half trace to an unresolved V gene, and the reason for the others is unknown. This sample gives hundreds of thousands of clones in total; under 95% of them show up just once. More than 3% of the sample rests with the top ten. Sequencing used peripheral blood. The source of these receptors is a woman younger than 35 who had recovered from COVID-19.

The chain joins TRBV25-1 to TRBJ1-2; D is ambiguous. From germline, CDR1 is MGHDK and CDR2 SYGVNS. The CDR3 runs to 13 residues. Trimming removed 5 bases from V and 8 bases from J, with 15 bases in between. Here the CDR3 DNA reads TGTGCCAGCAGTCCCCTCTCCCTCGGGGGCTACACCTTC. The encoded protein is CASSPLSLGGYTF.

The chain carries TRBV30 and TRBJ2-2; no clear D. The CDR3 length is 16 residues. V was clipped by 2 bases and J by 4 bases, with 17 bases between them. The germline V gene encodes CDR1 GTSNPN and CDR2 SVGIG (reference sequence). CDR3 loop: CAWSLERLALTGELFF. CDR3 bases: TGTGCCTGGAGTCTAGAGAGACTGGCACTCACCGGGGAGCTGTTTTTT.

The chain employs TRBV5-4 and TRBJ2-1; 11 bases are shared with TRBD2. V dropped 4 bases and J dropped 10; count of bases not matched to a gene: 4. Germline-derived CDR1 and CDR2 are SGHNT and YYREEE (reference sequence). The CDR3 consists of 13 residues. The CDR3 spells CASSKTSGNEQFF. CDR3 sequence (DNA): TGTGCCAGCAGCAAGACTAGCGGGAACGAGCAGTTCTTC.

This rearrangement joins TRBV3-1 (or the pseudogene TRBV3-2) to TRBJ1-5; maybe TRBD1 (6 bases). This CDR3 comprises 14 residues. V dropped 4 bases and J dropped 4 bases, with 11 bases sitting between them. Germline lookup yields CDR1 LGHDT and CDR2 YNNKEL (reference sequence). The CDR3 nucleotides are TGTGCCAGCAGCCCCAGGGGATTGAATCAGCCCCAGCATTTT. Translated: CASSPRGLNQPQHF.

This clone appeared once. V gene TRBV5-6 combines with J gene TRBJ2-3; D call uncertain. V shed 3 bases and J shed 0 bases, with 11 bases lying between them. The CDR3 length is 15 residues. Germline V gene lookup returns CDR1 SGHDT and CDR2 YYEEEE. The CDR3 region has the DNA TGTGCCAGCAGCTCAAATCCACACAGCACAGATACGCAGTATTTT. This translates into CASSSNPHSTDTQYF.

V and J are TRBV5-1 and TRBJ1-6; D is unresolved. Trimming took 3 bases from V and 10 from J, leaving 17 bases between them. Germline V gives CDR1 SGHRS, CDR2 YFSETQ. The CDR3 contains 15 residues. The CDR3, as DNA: TGCGCCAGCAGCTCGTCGGCGGACTACGACTCACCCCTCCACTTT. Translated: CASSSSADYDSPLHF.

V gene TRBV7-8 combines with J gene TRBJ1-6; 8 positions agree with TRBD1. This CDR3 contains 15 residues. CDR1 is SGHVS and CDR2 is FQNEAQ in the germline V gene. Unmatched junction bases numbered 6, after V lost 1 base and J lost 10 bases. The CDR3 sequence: CASSLGAGGSSPLHF. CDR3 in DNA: TGTGCCAGCAGCTTAGGGGCAGGGGGCTCATCACCCCTCCACTTT.

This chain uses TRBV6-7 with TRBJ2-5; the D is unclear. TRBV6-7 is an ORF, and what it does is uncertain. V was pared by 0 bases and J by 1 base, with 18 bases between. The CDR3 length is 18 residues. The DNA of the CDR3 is TGTGCCAGCAGTTACTCGGGTCAAAGGAGCCGGGTCCAAGAGACCCAGTACTTC. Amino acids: CASSYSGQRSRVQETQYF.

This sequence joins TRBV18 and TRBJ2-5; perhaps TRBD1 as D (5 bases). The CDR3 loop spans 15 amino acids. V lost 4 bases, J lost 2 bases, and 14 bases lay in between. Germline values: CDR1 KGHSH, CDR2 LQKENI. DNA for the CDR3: TGTGCCAGCTCACTAAAGATAACAGGTCAAGAGACCCAGTACTTC. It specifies CASSLKITGQETQYF.